Detailed here is one TCR beta chain. The data belong to a study of blood T cell repertoires in COVID-19. About the research overall: The study drew acute and convalescent COVID-19 samples from the United States, Italy and Spain. PBMCs, B-cell-depleted T cells, or T cells were the source of the cDNA or gDNA that made up the material.

The authors' processing: Cell counts per sample came from amplifying reference gene primers. The assay was immunoSEQ multiplex PCR, and TCRdb's table has in-frame clones only and misses some. That table gives V, J and clone size, and the DNA gave D and trimming. The sample lists 94,000 or so clones; 70% to 90% were seen once. This receptor was obtained from a woman over 75 with active COVID-19. Sequences were obtained from peripheral blood.

CDR3 residues: CSVSTHTGLVEKLFF. For the CDR3, the DNA is TGCAGCGTTTCCACACACACGGGACTGGTTGAAAAACTGTTTTTT. The V gene is TRBV29-1, the J gene TRBJ1-4, with D possibly TRBD1 on 5 matching bases. This CDR3 is built from 15 residues. V lost 5 bases and J 7 bases, leaving 20 bases between the germline ends. The germline V gene encodes CDR1 SQVTM and CDR2 ANQGSEA.